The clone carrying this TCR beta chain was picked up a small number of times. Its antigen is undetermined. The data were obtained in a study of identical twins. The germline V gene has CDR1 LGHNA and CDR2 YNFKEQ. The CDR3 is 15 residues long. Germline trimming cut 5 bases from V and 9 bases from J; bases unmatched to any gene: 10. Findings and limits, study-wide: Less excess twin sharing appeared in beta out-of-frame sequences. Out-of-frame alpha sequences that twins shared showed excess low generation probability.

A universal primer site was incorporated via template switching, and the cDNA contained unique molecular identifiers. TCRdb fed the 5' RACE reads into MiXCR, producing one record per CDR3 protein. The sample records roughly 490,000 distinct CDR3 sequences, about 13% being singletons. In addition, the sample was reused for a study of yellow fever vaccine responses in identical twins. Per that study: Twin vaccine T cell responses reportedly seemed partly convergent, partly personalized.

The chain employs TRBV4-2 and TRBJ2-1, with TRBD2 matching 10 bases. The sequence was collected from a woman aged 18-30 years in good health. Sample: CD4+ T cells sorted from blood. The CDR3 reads CASSKQREGAFEQFF. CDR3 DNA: TGTGCCAGCAGCAAGCAGCGGGAGGGGGCCTTTGAGCAGTTCTTC.